This T cell receptor beta chain was sequenced in a study of blood T cell repertoires in COVID-19 (dated by TCRdb to about 2020). Turning to the overall study: The collaborator samples originated in the United States, Italy and Spain and spanned the acute and convalescent phases of COVID-19. The prospective study material was composed of cDNA or gDNA derived from T cells, B-cell-depleted T cells, or PBMCs. The dataset comprised deeply sampled blood TCRbeta repertoires from subjects exposed to, actively infected with, or recovered from COVID-19. The repertoires were released in a freely available public database meant as a resource for research on the immune response to SARS-CoV-2. The samples were drawn from two sources: the first 160 participants of the ongoing ImmuneRACE study, and 950 to 1,500 subjects contributed by 6 global collaborators. Sample metadata almost always included a de-identified subject ID, COVID-19 status, age in years and sex. HLA class I and class II types, where available, came from metadata supplied by the sample provider rather than from assay-based typing.

Beyond this particular receptor, the publication reports: The amount of clinical and demographic metadata varied by source and participant and was provided uncurated.

Remarks on this clone: Its antigen remains unidentified. The sample holds no much larger clone one base away, and base qualities are not on file.

TCRbeta CDR3 regions were amplified from genomic DNA by means of the immunoSEQ Assay, a bias-controlled multiplex PCR. The paper's processing steps were these. Within the assay, amplification of reference gene primers was used to estimate how many nucleated cells each sample contained. Sequence reads were collapsed and filtered to measure the absolute abundance of every unique TCRbeta CDR3 rearrangement. For each sample, productive Simpson clonality was calculated as the square root of Simpson's diversity index across productive rearrangements. TCRdb carries this immuneACCESS record with in-frame sequences only. Its versions omit some clonotypes, under half of them owing to an unresolved V gene in the studies checked, with the rest unexplained. V and J calls plus clone size are reproduced from that table; the DNA served to infer D and trimming. This sample lists 300,000 or so clones; 87% were detected once. The ten largest clonotypes hold approximately 5% of the sample.

V is reduced by 4 bases and J by 0 bases, leaving a spacing of 10 bases between them. The germline V gene yields MNHEY for CDR1 and SVGAGI for CDR2. Reading from cysteine to phenylalanine, the CDR3 counts 14 amino acids. The sequence is cut down to CDR3 DNA, 42 bases in frame from base 1. Enrolling through a virtual design, the prospective study's participants ranged in age from roughly 18 to 100 years and lived across 24 United States geographic areas. To assign participants to cohorts, the prospective study relied on clinical history that participants themselves reported in a screening survey and a study questionnaire. Recovered participants in ImmuneRACE Cohort 3 were defined as having two consecutive negative NP/OP PCR tests, clearance from a healthcare professional, or resolution of symptoms. In the prospective study, whole blood, serum and a nasopharyngeal or oropharyngeal swab were collected from each participant by mobile phlebotomists. Additional blood draws and questionnaires over an approximately 2-month period could optionally be provided by prospective study participants. Blood samples from the prospective study were shipped frozen or at room temperature prior to DNA extraction.

The source of this sequence is a woman aged 25 to 45 who had recovered from COVID-19. The chain is encoded by TRBV6-5 joined to TRBJ2-7; the D gene cannot be named for sure. The sequenced material came from PBMCs or T cells enriched from blood (not recorded which). The CDR3 reads CASSSIRNSYEQYF. The nucleotides are TGTGCCAGCAGTTCGATCAGGAACTCCTACGAGCAGTACTTC.